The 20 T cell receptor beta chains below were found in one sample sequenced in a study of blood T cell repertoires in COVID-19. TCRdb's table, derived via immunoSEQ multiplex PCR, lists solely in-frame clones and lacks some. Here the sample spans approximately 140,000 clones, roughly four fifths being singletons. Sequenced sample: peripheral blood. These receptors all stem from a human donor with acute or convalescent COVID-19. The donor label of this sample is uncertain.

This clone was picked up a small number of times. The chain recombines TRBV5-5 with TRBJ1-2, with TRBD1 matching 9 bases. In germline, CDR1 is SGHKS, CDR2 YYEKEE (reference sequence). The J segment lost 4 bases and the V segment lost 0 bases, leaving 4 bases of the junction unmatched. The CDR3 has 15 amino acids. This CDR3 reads CASSLAGTGTYGYTF. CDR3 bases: TGTGCCAGCAGCTTGGCCGGGACAGGGACCTATGGCTACACCTTC. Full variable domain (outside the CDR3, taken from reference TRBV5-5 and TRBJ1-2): DAGVTQSPTHLIKTRGQQVTLRCSPISGHKSVSWYQQVLGQGPQFIFQYYEKEERGRGNFPDRFSARQFPNYSSELNVNALLLGDSALYLCASSLAGTGTYGYTFGSGTRLTVV.

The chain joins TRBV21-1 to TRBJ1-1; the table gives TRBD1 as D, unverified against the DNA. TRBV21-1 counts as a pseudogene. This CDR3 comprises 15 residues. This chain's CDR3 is CASRRQGEKNTEAFF. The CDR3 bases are TGTGCCAGCAGAAGACAGGGAGAAAAGAACACTGAAGCTTTCTTT.

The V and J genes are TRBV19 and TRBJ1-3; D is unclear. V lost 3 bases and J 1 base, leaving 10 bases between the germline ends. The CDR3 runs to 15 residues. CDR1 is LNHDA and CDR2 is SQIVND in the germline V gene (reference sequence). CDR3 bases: TGTGCCAGTAGTATCTCAGGCCTATCTGGAAACACCATATATTTT. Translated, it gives CASSISGLSGNTIYF.

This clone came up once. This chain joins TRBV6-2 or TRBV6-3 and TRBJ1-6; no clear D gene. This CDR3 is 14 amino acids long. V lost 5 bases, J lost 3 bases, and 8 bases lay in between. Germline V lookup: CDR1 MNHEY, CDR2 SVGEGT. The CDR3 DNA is TGTGCCAGCAGTCCCCTCGGCTATAATTCACCCCTCCACTTT. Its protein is CASSPLGYNSPLHF.

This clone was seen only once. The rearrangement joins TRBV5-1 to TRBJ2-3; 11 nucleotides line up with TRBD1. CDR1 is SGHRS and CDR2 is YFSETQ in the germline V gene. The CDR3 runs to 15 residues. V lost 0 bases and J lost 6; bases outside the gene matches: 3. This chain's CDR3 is CASSLGGTGGDTQYF. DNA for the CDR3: TGCGCCAGCAGCTTGGGAGGGACAGGGGGTGATACGCAGTATTTT.

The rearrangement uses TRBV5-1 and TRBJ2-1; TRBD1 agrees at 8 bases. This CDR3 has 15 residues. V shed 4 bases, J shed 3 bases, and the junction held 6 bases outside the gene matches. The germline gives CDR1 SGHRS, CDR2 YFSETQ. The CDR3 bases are TGCGCCAGCAGCGGGGGACAGGCTCTCTACAATGAGCAGTTCTTC. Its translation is CASSGGQALYNEQFF.

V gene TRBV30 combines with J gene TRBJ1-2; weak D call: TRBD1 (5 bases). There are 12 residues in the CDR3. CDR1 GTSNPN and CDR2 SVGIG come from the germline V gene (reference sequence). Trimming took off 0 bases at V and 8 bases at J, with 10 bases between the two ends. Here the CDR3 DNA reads TGTGCCTGGAGTGTACAAGGGGCCGGCTACACCTTC. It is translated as CAWSVQGAGYTF.

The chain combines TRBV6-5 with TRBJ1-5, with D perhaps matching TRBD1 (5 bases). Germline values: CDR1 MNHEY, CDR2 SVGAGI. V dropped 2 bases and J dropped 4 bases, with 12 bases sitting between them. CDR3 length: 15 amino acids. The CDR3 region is CASSYGGNGNQPQHF. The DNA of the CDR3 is TGTGCCAGCAGTTACGGGGGGAACGGGAATCAGCCCCAGCATTTT.

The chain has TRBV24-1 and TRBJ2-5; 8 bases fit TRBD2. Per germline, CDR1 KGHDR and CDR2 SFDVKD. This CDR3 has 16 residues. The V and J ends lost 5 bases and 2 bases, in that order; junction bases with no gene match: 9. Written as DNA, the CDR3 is TGTGCCACCAGTGGCCTTTCGGCGGGGGGACAAGAGACCCAGTACTTC. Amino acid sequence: CATSGLSAGGQETQYF.

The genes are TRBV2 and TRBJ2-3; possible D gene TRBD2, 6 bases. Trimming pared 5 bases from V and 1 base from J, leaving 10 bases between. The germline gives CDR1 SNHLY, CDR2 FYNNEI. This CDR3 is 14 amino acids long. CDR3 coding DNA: TGTGCCAGCAGTAGGGACTGGGGCACAGATACGCAGTATTTT. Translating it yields CASSRDWGTDTQYF.

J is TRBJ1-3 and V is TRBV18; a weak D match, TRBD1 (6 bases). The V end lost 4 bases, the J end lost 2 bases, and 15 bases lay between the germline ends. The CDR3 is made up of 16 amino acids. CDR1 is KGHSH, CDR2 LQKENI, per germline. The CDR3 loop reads CASSLGQSFTGNTIYF. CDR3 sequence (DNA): TGTGCCAGCTCACTCGGACAGTCTTTTACTGGAAACACCATATATTTT.

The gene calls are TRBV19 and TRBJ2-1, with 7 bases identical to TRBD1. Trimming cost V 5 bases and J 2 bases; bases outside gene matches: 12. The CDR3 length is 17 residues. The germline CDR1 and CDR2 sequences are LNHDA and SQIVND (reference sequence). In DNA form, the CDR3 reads TGTGCCAGTAGTCCTTTTAGGACAGGTGGCGCCTACAATGAGCAGTTCTTC. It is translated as CASSPFRTGGAYNEQFF.

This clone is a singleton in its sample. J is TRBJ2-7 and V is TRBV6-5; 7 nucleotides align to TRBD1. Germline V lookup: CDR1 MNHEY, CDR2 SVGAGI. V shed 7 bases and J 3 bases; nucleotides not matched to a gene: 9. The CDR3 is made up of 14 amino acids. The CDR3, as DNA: TGTGCCAGCAATAATGGGCAGGGGGTCTACGAGCAGTACTTC. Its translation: CASNNGQGVYEQYF.

CDR3 amino acids: CASSYTGFEGYTF. In DNA, the CDR3 is TGTGCCAGCAGTTACACCGGTTTTGAGGGCTACACCTTC. The chain uses TRBV6-5 and TRBJ1-2, with D unclear. The ends were cut back, 2 bases at V and 8 bases at J, with 12 bases in the middle. The CDR3 runs 13 residues. Germline CDR1 and CDR2: MNHEY and SVGAGI.

CDR3 nucleotide sequence: TGCGCCAGCAGTAGGGGCCCCTACGAGCAGTACTTC. It encodes CASSRGPYEQYF. The chain is built from TRBV10-1 and TRBJ2-7, with D possibly TRBD1 on 5 matching bases. The germline V gene encodes CDR1 WNHNN and CDR2 SYGVQD (reference sequence). The CDR3 has 12 residues. The ends were cut back, 5 bases at V and 2 bases at J, with 7 bases in the middle.

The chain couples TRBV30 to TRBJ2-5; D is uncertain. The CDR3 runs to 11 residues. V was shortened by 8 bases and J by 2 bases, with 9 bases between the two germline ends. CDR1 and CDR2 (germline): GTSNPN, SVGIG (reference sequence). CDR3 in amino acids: CARTVQETQYF. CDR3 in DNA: TGTGCCCGGACCGTTCAAGAGACCCAGTACTTC.

CDR3 bases: TGTGCCTGGAGCAGGGCTAGCGGCAACCCTCCCTACGAGCAGTACTTC. Its protein is CAWSRASGNPPYEQYF. The chain recombines TRBV30 with TRBJ2-7; TRBD2 agrees at 7 bases. CDR1 is GTSNPN and CDR2 is SVGIG in the germline V gene (reference sequence). The ends lost 3 bases at V and 2 bases at J; junction bases unmatched: 13. CDR3 length: 16 amino acids.

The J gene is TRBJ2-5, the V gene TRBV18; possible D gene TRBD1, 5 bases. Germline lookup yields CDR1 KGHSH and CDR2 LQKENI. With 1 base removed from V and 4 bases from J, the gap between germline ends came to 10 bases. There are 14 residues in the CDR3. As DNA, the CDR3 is TGTGCCAGCTCACCACGCCAGGGTTCAGAGACCCAGTACTTC. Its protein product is CASSPRQGSETQYF.

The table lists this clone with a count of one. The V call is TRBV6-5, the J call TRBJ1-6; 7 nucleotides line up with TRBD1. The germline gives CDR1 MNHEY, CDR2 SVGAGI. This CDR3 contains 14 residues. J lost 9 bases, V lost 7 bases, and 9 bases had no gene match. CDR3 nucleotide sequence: TGTGCCAGCAAATTGGACAGGCCCGTTTCACCCCTCCACTTT. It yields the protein CASKLDRPVSPLHF.

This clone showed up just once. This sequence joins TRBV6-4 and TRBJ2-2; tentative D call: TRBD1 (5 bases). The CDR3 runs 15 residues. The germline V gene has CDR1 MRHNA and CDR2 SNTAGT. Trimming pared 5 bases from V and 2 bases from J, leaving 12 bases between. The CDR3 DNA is TGTGCCAGCAGTAAGGGGCAGCATAACACCGGGGAGCTGTTTTTT. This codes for CASSKGQHNTGELFF.